Described below is a single T cell receptor beta chain sequence and its context. Its antigen is as yet unknown. This entry comes from a study of Ad26.COV2.S vaccination and SARS-CoV-2 variants. Across the whole study: Donor had been placed in the Ad26.COV2.S arm of the COV1001 trial. Donor got 5x10^10 or 1x10^11 viral particles of Ad26.COV2.S.

Profiling relied on immunoSEQ multiplex PCR, and the TCRdb table lists in-frame clones only, not all of them. The table includes hundreds of thousands of clones, about 90% detected once. General observations from the study: Greater spike-specific TCR breadth was seen in vaccine recipients than in placebo recipients.

Indicated treatment: around 19 received Ad26.COV2.S at low or high dose, single or two shots; roughly five received placebo; per-sample allocation not given. Sampling was performed 63 days after the first vaccine or placebo injection. Wuhan-strain spike was delivered by a replication-incompetent Ad26 vector. The CDR3 loop spans 12 amino acids. V lost 3 bases and J 3 bases, leaving 9 bases between the germline ends. CDR1 DFQATT and CDR2 SNEGSKA come from the germline V gene (reference sequence). The chain combines TRBV20-1 with TRBJ2-7; a weak D match, TRBD1 (5 bases). Sample: peripheral blood, taken in a trial of Ad26.COV2.S vaccine versus placebo. This clonotype originated in a person between 18 and 65 years old who received the Ad26.COV2.S COVID-19 vaccine or a placebo. CDR3 protein: CSASIQGYEQYF. The CDR3 region has the DNA TGCAGTGCTAGTATCCAGGGCTACGAGCAGTACTTC.